The rows below give T cell receptor beta chains drawn from one sample of a study of T cells after yellow fever vaccination. TCRdb re-analysed the 5' RACE reads in MiXCR, keeping a single row per CDR3 protein. Among about 160,000 distinct CDR3 sequences listed, roughly a tenth were seen once. Specimen: CD8+ T cells sorted from PBMCs, collected 45 days after the yellow fever booster vaccination. Receptor source: a man between 18 and 35 years old who received the YFV17D yellow fever vaccine. CDR3s include the opening cysteine and the closing phenylalanine or tryptophan. The order of the fields is D gene, J gene, clone size, V gene, CDR3 protein, CDR3 DNA. D genes are given only for firm matches. The size entry is marked missing in some rows and otherwise reads once, few, many or a size class.

. TRBJ2-5 few TRBV4-1 CASSQGAGTGYQETQYF TGCGCCAGCAGCCAAGGGGCCGGAACAGGGTACCAAGAGACCCAGTACTTC
TRBD1 TRBJ2-3 . TRBV4-2 CASRQGAEDTQYF TGTGCCAGCAGACAGGGGGCTGAAGATACGCAGTATTTT
TRBD1 TRBJ1-2 . TRBV5-6 CASSPWTGRIEGYTF TGTGCCAGCAGCCCCTGGACAGGGAGGATTGAAGGCTACACCTTC
. TRBJ2-1 many TRBV2 CASSERGADYNEQFF TGTGCCAGCAGTGAACGGGGGGCGGACTACAATGAGCAGTTCTTC
. TRBJ2-3 . TRBV11-1 CASSSNGGLSADTQYF TGTGCCAGCAGCTCTAATGGGGGACTGTCTGCAGATACGCAGTATTTT
. TRBJ2-5 few TRBV3-1 CASSQDRVPETQYF TGTGCCAGCAGCCAAGATAGGGTACCTGAGACCCAGTACTTC
. TRBJ2-2 few TRBV9 CASTPYGGLSTGELFF TGTGCCAGCACCCCCTATGGGGGATTAAGCACCGGGGAGCTGTTTTTT
. TRBJ2-1 few TRBV6-1 CASSEVGGFGEQFF TGTGCCAGCAGTGAAGTGGGTGGCTTTGGCGAGCAGTTCTTC
. TRBJ2-3 . TRBV27 CASSLGVLGTDTQYF TGTGCCAGCAGTTTAGGAGTTCTCGGCACAGATACGCAGTATTTT
TRBD1 TRBJ2-1 few TRBV5-5 CASSLAARQGIDEQFF TGTGCCAGCAGCTTGGCGGCCAGACAGGGGATCGATGAGCAGTTCTTC
TRBD1 TRBJ2-5 . TRBV12-5 CASGLDGQVAETQYF TGTGCTAGTGGTTTGGATGGACAGGTTGCTGAGACCCAGTACTTC
TRBD2 TRBJ2-3 . TRBV11-2 CASSLSGTRADTQYF TGTGCCAGCAGCTTATCGGGGACTAGGGCAGATACGCAGTATTTT
. TRBJ2-7 few TRBV7-6 CASSVTAVTYEQYF TGTGCCAGCAGCGTGACAGCGGTGACCTACGAGCAGTACTTC
. TRBJ1-2 . TRBV4-2 CASSQEGGTGYYGYTF TGTGCCAGCAGCCAGGAAGGGGGAACTGGATACTATGGCTACACCTTC
. TRBJ2-1 few TRBV7-9 CASSPPAYNEQFF TGTGCCAGCAGCCCACCGGCTTACAATGAGCAGTTCTTC
. TRBJ2-3 . TRBV20-1 CSADKDQSEDTQYF TGCAGTGCTGACAAGGACCAGTCCGAAGATACGCAGTATTTT
TRBD2 TRBJ2-3 . TRBV7-9 CASSSPTSGGTDTLYF TGTGCCAGCAGCTCACCCACTAGCGGGGGGACAGATACGCTGTATTTT
. TRBJ2-5 . TRBV5-1 CASSLAPMETQYF TGCGCCAGCAGCTTGGCCCCGATGGAGACCCAGTACTTC
. TRBJ1-6 . TRBV6-2/TRBV6-3 CASSYSSAAWDSPLHF TGTGCCAGCAGTTACTCGAGTGCGGCCTGGGATTCACCCCTCCACTTT
TRBD1 TRBJ2-6 . TRBV24-1 CATSAGRGLSGANVLTF TGTGCCACCAGTGCCGGCAGGGGGCTCTCTGGGGCCAACGTCCTGACTTTC
. TRBJ2-2 . TRBV27 CASRGGGAGELFF TGTGCCAGCAGAGGAGGAGGCGCCGGGGAGCTGTTTTTT
TRBD1 TRBJ2-1 . TRBV5-8 CASSPRVDRGQGYEQFF TGTGCCAGCAGCCCGAGGGTGGACAGGGGCCAGGGATATGAGCAGTTCTTC
TRBD2 TRBJ2-7 few TRBV7-6 CASSTQLAGGSYEQYF TGTGCCAGCAGCACCCAACTAGCGGGGGGCTCCTACGAGCAGTACTTC
TRBD1 TRBJ2-1 . TRBV29-1 CSVTGGLF TGCAGCGTAACAGGGGGATTGTTC
. TRBJ1-1 few TRBV7-9 CASSSGLMHTEAFF TGTGCCAGCAGCTCCGGCCTAATGCACACTGAAGCTTTCTTT
. TRBJ2-1 few TRBV5-1 CASSSYRGRVTYNEQFF TGCGCCAGCAGCTCCTACAGGGGGAGGGTTACCTACAATGAGCAGTTCTTC
. TRBJ2-6 . TRBV5-1 CASSLIGGRNVLTF TGCGCCAGCAGCTTGATTGGCGGGCGCAACGTCCTGACTTTC
TRBD2 TRBJ2-3 many TRBV20-1 CSARDLADTDTQYF TGCAGTGCTAGAGACCTAGCGGACACAGATACGCAGTATTTT
. TRBJ2-7 few TRBV9 CASSVWGDGIYEQYF TGTGCCAGCAGCGTCTGGGGGGATGGAATCTACGAGCAGTACTTC
. TRBJ2-7 many TRBV7-8 CASSLALATYEQYF TGTGCCAGCAGCTTAGCGCTTGCCACCTACGAGCAGTACTTC
. TRBJ1-1 many TRBV6-5 CASSYSIERAEAFF TGTGCCAGCAGTTACTCGATAGAACGGGCTGAAGCTTTCTTT
. TRBJ1-5 few TRBV6-2/TRBV6-3 CASSWLGNQPQHF TGTGCCAGCAGTTGGCTGGGGAATCAGCCCCAGCATTTT
TRBD1 TRBJ2-7 . TRBV9 CASSVTGSHEFYEQYF TGTGCCAGCAGCGTGACAGGGTCCCATGAGTTCTACGAGCAGTACTTC
TRBD2 TRBJ2-3 . TRBV4-3 CASSQAWPPGLRFADTQYF TGCGCCAGCAGCCAAGCGTGGCCGCCGGGACTACGGTTTGCAGATACGCAGTATTTT
. TRBJ1-4 few TRBV18 CASSPSPGTSEKLFF TGTGCCAGCTCACCTAGCCCGGGGACTAGTGAAAAACTGTTTTTT
. TRBJ2-3 few TRBV20-1 CSARSRNTDTQYF TGCAGTGCTAGATCTAGAAACACAGATACGCAGTATTTT
. TRBJ1-5 . TRBV6-2/TRBV6-3 CASSYSGFSNQPQHF TGTGCCAGCAGTTACTCGGGGTTTAGCAATCAGCCCCAGCATTTT
TRBD1 TRBJ1-3 many TRBV25-1 CASSGRDRAGNTIYF TGTGCCAGCAGTGGCCGGGACAGGGCTGGAAACACCATATATTTT
TRBD2 TRBJ2-5 . TRBV27 CASTPLFGGGQETQYF TGTGCCAGCACACCCCTCTTTGGGGGGGGACAAGAGACCCAGTACTTC
TRBD2 TRBJ2-1 . TRBV7-9 CASGETGGGNEQFF TGTGCCAGCGGGGAAACGGGGGGGGGCAATGAGCAGTTCTTC
. TRBJ2-2 medium-sized TRBV4-1 CASSQVAGNTGELFF TGCGCCAGCAGCCAAGTAGCAGGGAACACCGGGGAGCTGTTTTTT
. TRBJ1-2 . TRBV27 CASSLLGVEKRGYTF TGTGCCAGCAGTTTATTGGGGGTGGAGAAGCGTGGCTACACCTTC
TRBD2 TRBJ2-5 many TRBV27 CASSLSGSGGGTQYF TGTGCCAGCAGTTTATCGGGCTCTGGGGGGGGGACCCAGTACTTC
. TRBJ1-4 few TRBV10-1 CASSESGAGVNEKLFF TGCGCCAGCAGTGAGTCAGGGGCAGGGGTTAATGAAAAACTGTTTTTT
. TRBJ1-4 few TRBV19 CASNLKGVREKLFF TGTGCCAGTAACCTGAAGGGTGTGCGAGAAAAACTGTTTTTT
. TRBJ2-5 . TRBV11-2 CASSLQGRGSGETQYF TGTGCCAGCAGCTTGCAGGGGCGGGGCTCGGGAGAGACCCAGTACTTC
. TRBJ2-3 . TRBV24-1 CATSESYTGDTQYF TGTGCCACCAGTGAAAGTTATACCGGGGATACGCAGTATTTT
TRBD1 TRBJ1-1 . TRBV19 CASRGRGRIEAFF TGTGCCAGTAGGGGCAGGGGGCGTATTGAAGCTTTCTTT
. TRBJ2-6 few TRBV10-3 CAISDSQGFGANVLTF TGTGCCATCAGTGATTCACAGGGATTTGGGGCCAACGTCCTGACTTTC
. TRBJ2-1 few TRBV4-1 CASSQVLAGTWEQFF TGCGCCAGCAGCCAAGTTCTGGCGGGCACATGGGAGCAGTTCTTC
. TRBJ2-3 many TRBV4-1 CASSQDGSASVVTDTQYF TGCGCCAGCAGCCAAGATGGGTCTGCTAGCGTCGTCACAGATACGCAGTATTTT
TRBD1 TRBJ2-5 few TRBV4-1 CASSEGQGEETQYF TGCGCCAGCAGCGAGGGACAGGGGGAAGAGACCCAGTACTTC
. TRBJ1-2 many TRBV5-1 CASSSDGAYGYTF TGCGCCAGCAGCTCGGACGGGGCTTATGGCTACACCTTC
. TRBJ1-5 . TRBV12-5 CASGEGNQPQHF TGTGCTAGTGGGGAAGGCAATCAGCCCCAGCATTTT
. TRBJ1-2 few TRBV29-1 CSVSGVPNYGYTF TGCAGCGTTTCGGGAGTGCCGAACTATGGCTACACCTTC
. TRBJ2-7 . TRBV21-1 CASSRVSRTGKLSYEQYF TGTGCCAGCAGCCGGGTGTCCCGGACAGGGAAACTATCCTACGAGCAGTACTTC
. TRBJ2-1 many TRBV11-2 CASSLEGVPYNEQFF TGTGCCAGCAGCTTAGAGGGGGTCCCCTACAATGAGCAGTTCTTC
. TRBJ2-1 . TRBV10-1 CASSDSGLSSYNEQFF TGCGCCAGCAGTGATAGCGGACTGAGCTCCTACAATGAGCAGTTCTTC
. TRBJ1-2 few TRBV27 CASMPLGGHGYTF TGTGCCAGCATGCCCCTGGGGGGCCATGGCTACACCTTC